This TCR beta chain was retrieved from a study of shared clonotypes between healthy human individuals. Germline CDR1 is PRHDT and CDR2 is FYEKMQ (reference sequence). The CDR3 extends over 15 amino acids. The V segment lost 4 bases and the J segment 4 bases; nucleotides outside the gene matches: 7. Comment on this clone: Its antigen remains unidentified.

Study-wide results and caveats: Generation probabilities were higher for clonotypes shared across all four sorted-subset donors than for unshared ones. Investigators collected only blood, and repertoires in tissues likely differ.

Cells designated naive CD8 were CD45RO-negative and were positively selected for CCR7, with terminally differentiated effector memory CD45RA+ cells excluded. Template for every sorted-subset replicate PCR totaled approximately 0.2 ug DNA, approximately 30,000 T cell genomes. Profiled with immunoSEQ multiplex PCR; TCRdb holds only in-frame clones, not every one. The repertoire holds around 2,100,000 clones, with about 95% as singletons. This chain connects TRBV13 to TRBJ2-7; 10 bases are shared with TRBD1. This sequence was found in a man younger than 35 in good health. The sequenced sample consisted of naive CD8+ T cells sorted from blood. The CDR3 DNA sequence: TGTGCCAGCAGCTCCTACCCGGGACAGGGGTACGAGCAGTACTTC. Translation gives CASSSYPGQGYEQYF.